This T cell receptor beta chain was recorded in a study of CD8 T cells in Susac syndrome. Findings and limits, study-wide: The study conceded that relatively few individuals underwent its TCR sequencing and HLA analysis.

Remarks on this clonotype: The antigen remains undetermined.

Reverse transcription of 0.5 to 1 ug RNA was carried out with random hexamers. With immunoSEQ multiplex PCR, TCR beta CDR3 was amplified across 54 Vbeta and 13 Jbeta. From the immunoSEQ multiplex PCR reads, TCRdb called clonotypes with MiXCR, one entry per CDR3 protein. The sample contains about 47,000 distinct CDR3 sequences, approximately 92% of which appear only once. Losses at the gene ends were 1 base for V and 0 bases for J; bases not matched to a gene: 14. Germline V lookup: CDR1 SQVTM, CDR2 ANQGSEA. The CDR3 loop spans 19 amino acids. Blood CD8+ and CD4+ T cells underwent high-throughput TCR beta sequencing. Isolation of CD8+ and CD4+ T cells was performed negatively, whereas enrichment of TEMRA cells was done by FACS.

What was sequenced was CD8+ T cells from PBMCs. The sequence was obtained from a human donor in good health. The V and J genes are TRBV29-1 and TRBJ2-1, with TRBD2 identical over 8 bases. CDR3 sequence (DNA): TGCAGCGTTGAAGGGTGGAATAGCGGGATCCGGAGCTCCTACAATGAGCAGTTCTTC. Amino acid sequence: CSVEGWNSGIRSSYNEQFF.